What follows are 18 T cell receptor beta chains derived from one specimen sequenced in a study of cytotoxic CD8 clonotypes in ibrutinib-treated CLL. Using immunoSEQ multiplex PCR, the repertoire was profiled, and TCRdb retains in-frame clones only, with some absent. In the table there are under 150,000 clones, approximately 80% of which are singletons. Source: PBMCs, taken after 36 months of ibrutinib treatment. All receptors come from a human donor with chronic lymphocytic leukemia.

The chain couples TRBV27 to TRBJ2-1, with D perhaps TRBD1 (7 bases). CDR3 size: 15 residues. V shed 8 bases and J shed 1 base, with 15 bases lying between them. Germline V gene lookup returns CDR1 MNHEY and CDR2 SMNVEV (reference sequence). CDR3 region: CASGRRGQSYNEQFF. The CDR3 region has the DNA TGTGCCAGCGGCCGGAGGGGGCAATCCTACAATGAGCAGTTCTTC.

In its sample, this clone was seen a few times. The chain recombines TRBV5-1 with TRBJ2-7; TRBD2 aligns across 10 bases. V shed 7 bases and J 6 bases; nucleotides not matched to a gene: 7. The CDR3 has 13 amino acids. Per the germline V gene, CDR1 is SGHRS and CDR2 is YFSETQ. This CDR3 reads CASFGLAAFEQYF. The CDR3 DNA follows: TGCGCCAGCTTCGGACTAGCGGCGTTCGAGCAGTACTTC. Based on the CDR3 plus reference TRBV5-1 and TRBJ2-7, the full variable domain is KAGVTQTPRYLIKTRGQQVTLSCSPISGHRSVSWYQQTPGQGLQFLFEYFSETQRNKGNFPGRFSGRQFSNSRSEMNVSTLELGDSALYLCASFGLAAFEQYFGPGTRLTVT.

This rearrangement joins TRBV4-1 to TRBJ2-5; 11 bases align to TRBD2. With V trimmed by 3 bases and J by 1 base, 4 bases remained unmatched. The CDR3 is 16 amino acids. Germline V CDR1 and CDR2: MGHRA, YSYEKL. The CDR3 nucleotides are TGCGCCAGCAGCCATATGGGACTAGCGGTCCAAGAGACCCAGTACTTC. The encoded protein is CASSHMGLAVQETQYF.

The J gene is TRBJ2-2, the V gene TRBV2; the match to TRBD2 covers 11 bases. The CDR3 runs 15 residues. The V gene's germline CDR1 is SNHLY and CDR2 FYNNEI. V shed 6 bases and J 6 bases; nucleotides not matched to a gene: 6. The CDR3 region is CASRRIAGGPGELFF. In DNA, the CDR3 is TGTGCCAGCAGAAGAATAGCGGGGGGGCCCGGGGAGCTGTTTTTT.

The genes are TRBV25-1 and TRBJ1-5, with D unclear. V was shortened by 3 bases and J by 3 bases, with 6 bases between the two germline ends. CDR1 is MGHDK and CDR2 is SYGVNS in the germline V gene. The CDR3 runs 13 residues. CDR3 sequence reads: CASSDRFNQPQHF. The CDR3 DNA reads as TGTGCCAGCAGTGACAGGTTCAATCAGCCCCAGCATTTT.

The chain employs TRBV29-1 and TRBJ2-2; D uncertain. This CDR3 region has 12 residues. CDR1 is SQVTM and CDR2 is ANQGSEA in the germline V gene. The V end was cut by 7 bases, the J end by 7 bases, with 13 bases between. CDR3 DNA sequence: TGCAGCGCCGAGATTCTGGTCGGGGAGCTGTTTTTT. It specifies CSAEILVGELFF.

V and J are TRBV15 and TRBJ2-1; 7 nucleotides agree with TRBD1. The CDR3 loop spans 13 amino acids. Germline lookup yields CDR1 LNHNV and CDR2 YYDKDF (reference sequence). V shed 5 bases, J shed 3 bases, and the junction held 1 base outside the gene matches. The CDR3 DNA follows: TGTGCCACCAGCCAGGGGGTCTACAATGAGCAGTTCTTC. Its translation is CATSQGVYNEQFF.

This chain uses TRBV2 with TRBJ1-2, with a weak D call TRBD1 (5 bases). Germline-derived CDR1 and CDR2 are SNHLY and FYNNEI. The CDR3 runs to 13 residues. V was clipped by 10 bases and J by 5 bases, with 17 bases between them. The CDR3 nucleotides are TGTGCCATAAGGTGGGGCCAGTATTATGGCTACACCTTC. Translated: CAIRWGQYYGYTF.

The V call is TRBV20-1, the J call TRBJ2-1; D ambiguous. The V end was cut by 1 base, the J end by 8 bases, with 6 bases between. CDR3 length: 11 amino acids. Germline V gene sequence: CDR1 DFQATT, CDR2 SNEGSKA (reference sequence). As DNA, the CDR3 is TGCAGTGCTAGAGCAGCTTATGAGCAGTTCTTC. Translation: CSARAAYEQFF.

The V gene is TRBV5-1, the J gene TRBJ1-3; TRBD1 aligns across 7 bases. There are 15 residues in the CDR3. Germline V lookup: CDR1 SGHRS, CDR2 YFSETQ. V gave up 4 bases and J gave up 8 bases; unmatched junction bases: 12. CDR3 in amino acids: CASSTTGQTSDTIYF. For the CDR3, the DNA is TGCGCCAGCAGCACCACGGGACAGACATCGGACACCATATATTTT.

This clone was observed a single time. The chain combines TRBV6-5 with TRBJ2-1; D is uncertain. The germline V gene has CDR1 MNHEY and CDR2 SVGAGI. The CDR3 extends over 13 amino acids. V lost 5 bases and J lost 7, with 12 bases in between. In DNA form, the CDR3 reads TGTGCCAGCAGTGACCCCGGGCGGAATGAGCAGTTCTTC. It codes for CASSDPGRNEQFF.

The chain combines TRBV4-1 with TRBJ1-4; D might be TRBD1 (6 bases). Germline assignment: CDR1 MGHRA and CDR2 YSYEKL. V gave up 2 bases and J gave up 4 bases, with 11 bases separating them. This CDR3 is built from 15 residues. CDR3 sequence reads: CASSQTTGSNEKLFF. The CDR3 DNA is TGCGCCAGCAGCCAAACAACAGGGAGTAATGAAAAACTGTTTTTT.

For the CDR3, the DNA is TGTGCCAGTAGCCTCCCGGGACTAGCGAGAGAAGAGACCCAGTACTTC. Translating gives CASSLPGLAREETQYF. The chain links TRBV19 to TRBJ2-5; 10 nucleotides align to TRBD2. CDR3 length: 16 residues. Germline CDR1 is LNHDA and CDR2 is SQIVND (reference sequence). Trimming removed 6 bases from V and 3 bases from J; junction bases left unmatched: 10.

The chain combines TRBV11-2 with TRBJ1-3; D possibly corresponds to TRBD1 (5 bases). V gave up 5 bases and J gave up 2 bases, with 16 bases separating them. Germline CDR1 is SGHAT and CDR2 is FQNNGV. The CDR3 contains 16 residues. This CDR3 is CASSLGGVITGNTIYF. The CDR3 nucleotides read TGTGCCAGCAGCCTGGGGGGGGTTATCACTGGAAACACCATATATTTT. Variable domain in full (rest from reference TRBV11-2 and TRBJ1-3): EAGVAQSPRYKIIEKRQSVAFWCNPISGHATLYWYQQILGQGPKLLIQFQNNGVVDDSQLPKDRFSAERLKGVDSTLKIQPAKLEDSAVYLCASSLGGVITGNTIYFGEGSWLTVV.

This chain links TRBV7-7 with TRBJ2-2; possibly TRBD1 for D (6 bases). The V end lost 5 bases, the J end lost 1 base, and 8 bases lay between the germline ends. Germline-derived CDR1 and CDR2 are SSHAT and FNYEAQ (reference sequence). There are 14 residues in the CDR3. CDR3 DNA sequence: TGTGCCAGCAGCCCCAGGGGGAACACCGGGGAGCTGTTTTTT. It is translated as CASSPRGNTGELFF. Drawing the rest from reference TRBV7-7 and TRBJ2-2, the complete variable domain is GAGVSQSPRYKVTKRGQDVTLRCDPISSHATLYWYQQALGQGPEFLTYFNYEAQPDKSGLPSDRFSAERPEGSISTLTIQRTEQRDSAMYRCASSPRGNTGELFFGEGSRLTVL.

The chain recombines TRBV6-1 with TRBJ2-5, with D possibly called TRBD1 or TRBD2 (5 bases each). This CDR3 spans 14 amino acids. Deletions cut 4 bases from V and 4 bases from J, with 13 bases between. Germline V gene data show CDR1 as MNHNS and CDR2 as SASEGT. CDR3 loop: CASSVLGESETQYF. CDR3 sequence (DNA): TGTGCCAGCAGTGTTTTGGGGGAGTCAGAGACCCAGTACTTC.

The chain carries TRBV7-8 and TRBJ2-7, with no clear D. CDR3 size: 13 residues. V lost 1 base to trimming and J lost 2 bases, with 6 bases between them. Germline CDR1 and CDR2: SGHVS and FQNEAQ. As DNA, the CDR3 is TGTGCCAGCAGCTTAGGGGTTCCCTACGAGCAGTACTTC. Protein product: CASSLGVPYEQYF.

V and J are TRBV28 and TRBJ2-3; D call uncertain. The CDR3 totals 15 residues. Trimming shortened V by 4 bases and J by 0 bases, and 11 bases separated the two germline ends. From germline, CDR1 is MDHEN and CDR2 SYDVKM. The CDR3, as DNA: TGTGCCAGCAGTTCCGATCTCCTTAGCACAGATACGCAGTATTTT. It translates to CASSSDLLSTDTQYF.